The clone carrying this T cell receptor beta chain was seen once. This entry is derived from a study of blood T cell repertoires in COVID-19. Whole-study context: COVID-19 samples collected from the United States, Italy and Spain covered acute and convalescent phases. PBMCs, B-cell-depleted T cells, or T cells provided the cDNA or gDNA that made up the material.

Study processing details: Nucleated cell counts were estimated from reference gene primer amplification. The protocol was immunoSEQ multiplex PCR, while the TCRdb copy is restricted to in-frame clones and leaves out a portion. V, J and clone size are those of that table, while D and trimming were read from the DNA. The sample includes a few hundred thousand clones, 75% to 90% of them seen just once. The receptor was derived from a woman aged 18-29 years with acute or convalescent COVID-19. The sequencing input was peripheral blood.

The CDR3 region has the DNA TGTGCCAGCAGTGAATGGCGGGTGTCCTACAATGAGCAGTTCTTC. Protein sequence: CASSEWRVSYNEQFF. The chain joins TRBV25-1 to TRBJ2-1; D possibly corresponds to TRBD2 (5 bases). The CDR3 covers 15 residues. Germline V gives CDR1 MGHDK, CDR2 SYGVNS. The ends were cut back, 1 base at V and 1 base at J, with 8 bases in the middle.